This paragraph reports one T cell receptor (beta chain). Its antigen is currently unknown. The data are from a study of T cell responses to AZD1222 COVID-19 vaccine. General study points: White British donors predominated, females outnumbered males, and clonal diversity was possibly underestimated. Rises in breadth and depth of Spike-specific TCRs came after two AZD1222 doses.

This CDR3 comprises 14 residues. Germline V lookup: CDR1 MGHRA, CDR2 YSYEKL. V shed 0 bases and J shed 5 bases, with 10 bases lying between them. The assay was immunoSEQ multiplex PCR, and TCRdb's table has in-frame clones only and misses some. Altogether roughly 120,000 clones are present, roughly 84% being singletons, with the ten largest covering around 7%. The receptor's source is an adult in good health. V gene TRBV4-1 combines with J gene TRBJ1-1; D is unresolved. The material sequenced was peripheral blood, taken on day 0 of AZD1222 vaccination. CDR3 sequence: CASSQERVGTEAFF. The CDR3 region has the DNA TGCGCCAGCAGCCAAGAGCGGGTGGGTACTGAAGCTTTCTTT.